The rows below give T cell receptor beta chains drawn from one sample of a study of T cell responses to AZD1222 COVID-19 vaccine. The protocol was immunoSEQ multiplex PCR, while the TCRdb copy is restricted to in-frame clones and leaves out a portion. Of some 150,000 clones in the sample, roughly nine tenths are singletons; the top ten hold more than 6.5%. Material: peripheral blood, obtained after recovery from COVID-19. All receptors derive from an adult who had recovered from COVID-19. Each CDR3 is given with its conserved first and last residue. A D gene is named only where the DNA matches it firmly. Clone size is shown for a subset of rows, as once, few, many or a class of expanded clone.

D	size	V	J	CDR3	DNA
.	.	TRBV7-9	TRBJ2-3	CASSSSTDTQYF	TGTGCCAGCAGTTCTAGCACAGATACGCAGTATTTT
.	.	TRBV6-5	TRBJ2-3	CASTQSTDTQYF	TGTGCCAGCACCCAAAGCACAGATACGCAGTATTTT
.	few	TRBV9	TRBJ1-1	CASSVDNTEAFF	TGTGCCAGCAGCGTAGACAACACTGAAGCTTTCTTT
.	.	TRBV7-2	TRBJ1-4	CASSLSRFEKLFF	TGTGCCAGCAGCTTATCCCGGTTTGAAAAACTGTTTTTT
.	once	TRBV19	TRBJ1-1	CASSGSRTQEAFF	TGTGCCAGTAGTGGATCCAGGACCCAAGAAGCTTTCTTT
TRBD2	few	TRBV2	TRBJ2-7	CASSEFLAGVPEQYF	TGTGCCAGCAGTGAATTCCTAGCGGGAGTACCCGAGCAGTACTTC
TRBD1	few	TRBV5-5	TRBJ2-3	CASSRTGQGNTDTQYF	TGTGCCAGCAGCAGGACCGGACAGGGGAACACAGATACGCAGTATTTT
.	once	TRBV18	TRBJ1-6	CASSLAHGSSYNSPLHF	TGTGCCAGCTCACTCGCCCACGGTAGCTCCTATAATTCACCCCTCCACTTT
.	.	TRBV29-1	TRBJ2-7	CSVGAGVVGEQYF	TGCAGCGTTGGCGCCGGGGTTGTCGGCGAGCAGTACTTC
TRBD1	.	TRBV19	TRBJ1-2	CASSRQGSIYGYTF	TGTGCCAGTAGTAGACAGGGATCCATTTATGGCTACACCTTC
TRBD2	once	TRBV6-6	TRBJ2-1	CASRVDSGRVNEQFF	TGTGCCAGCAGGGTCGATAGCGGGAGGGTTAATGAGCAGTTCTTC
.	once	TRBV19	TRBJ1-1	CASSVLVGPGAFF	TGTGCCAGTAGTGTCTTGGTAGGACCCGGGGCTTTCTTT
.	.	TRBV27	TRBJ1-4	CASSLSVGATNEKLVF	TGTGCCAGCAGTTTATCGGTCGGGGCAACTAATGAAAAACTGGTTTTT
TRBD1	.	TRBV28	TRBJ2-3	CASSLRDRGRTDTQYF	TGTGCCAGCAGTCTACGGGACAGGGGGCGAACAGATACGCAGTATTTT
TRBD1	.	TRBV25-1	TRBJ1-2	CASSFTTGGRGYTF	TGTGCCAGCAGCTTCACTACAGGGGGCCGGGGCTACACCTTC
TRBD1	.	TRBV4-1	TRBJ2-7	CASSPRTGESYEQYF	TGCGCCAGCAGCCCCCGGACAGGGGAATCCTACGAGCAGTACTTC
TRBD1	once	TRBV7-9	TRBJ1-5	CASSLLGGEQPQHF	TGTGCCAGCAGCTTACTAGGGGGCGAGCAGCCCCAGCATTTT
.	.	TRBV6-5	TRBJ1-1	CASCRTTDAEAFF	TGTGCCAGCTGCCGGACCACTGACGCTGAAGCTTTCTTT
.	.	TRBV6-5	TRBJ1-1	CASSYQGNMNTEAFF	TGTGCCAGCAGTTACCAGGGCAACATGAACACTGAAGCTTTCTTT
.	.	TRBV5-1	TRBJ2-7	CASSLGSRVYEQYF	TGCGCCAGCAGCCTCGGGAGTAGGGTCTACGAGCAGTACTTC
TRBD1	once	TRBV6-2/TRBV6-3	TRBJ2-5	CASSYGTAQETQYF	TGTGCCAGCAGTTACGGGACAGCACAAGAGACCCAGTACTTC
.	.	TRBV6-5	TRBJ1-1	CASSYSAGRVTEAFF	TGTGCCAGCAGTTACTCTGCAGGGAGGGTGACTGAAGCTTTCTTT
.	.	TRBV2	TRBJ1-1	CASSEARVWTEAFF	TGTGCCAGCAGTGAAGCGCGTGTCTGGACTGAAGCTTTCTTT
.	.	TRBV11-2	TRBJ2-7	CASHMEPSGEQYF	TGTGCCAGCCATATGGAGCCCTCGGGGGAGCAGTACTTC
.	.	TRBV13	TRBJ2-1	CASSSGLRGNEQFF	TGTGCCAGCAGCTCGGGACTTCGAGGCAATGAGCAGTTCTTC
TRBD1	.	TRBV10-2	TRBJ1-5	CASTGTVNQPQHF	TGCGCCAGCACCGGGACAGTCAATCAGCCCCAGCATTTT
.	once	TRBV2	TRBJ1-3	CASNIPGDRASGNTIYF	TGTGCCAGCAATATACCTGGGGACCGAGCCTCTGGAAACACCATATATTTT
.	.	TRBV2	TRBJ1-3	CASGDAYSGNTIYF	TGTGCCAGCGGGGACGCCTACTCTGGAAACACCATATATTTT
.	.	TRBV6-5	TRBJ1-5	CASSRTNQPQHF	TGTGCCAGCAGCCGGACCAATCAGCCCCAGCATTTT
.	.	TRBV2	TRBJ1-5	CASSVQGGQPQHF	TGTGCCAGCAGTGTTCAGGGAGGTCAGCCCCAGCATTTT
.	.	TRBV24-1	TRBJ1-1	CATSDGVEAFF	TGTGCCACCAGTGATGGTGTTGAAGCTTTCTTT
TRBD2	.	TRBV4-3	TRBJ2-2	CASRQASGNTGELFF	TGCGCCAGCAGACAAGCTAGCGGGAACACCGGGGAGCTGTTTTTT
TRBD1	.	TRBV5-4	TRBJ1-4	CASRAQGATNEKLFF	TGTGCCAGCAGAGCACAGGGGGCAACTAATGAAAAACTGTTTTTT
.	.	TRBV6-5	TRBJ2-3	CASKSGPGVIDTQYF	TGTGCCAGCAAGAGCGGGCCGGGGGTGATAGATACGCAGTATTTT
.	.	TRBV5-1	TRBJ1-1	CASSLEEGGYTEAFF	TGCGCCAGCAGCTTGGAGGAGGGCGGGTACACTGAAGCTTTCTTT
.	once	TRBV5-4	TRBJ2-2	CASSFRATGELFF	TGTGCCAGCAGCTTTCGGGCCACCGGGGAGCTGTTTTTT
TRBD1	.	TRBV7-8	TRBJ2-5	CASSRRDRGMETQYF	TGTGCCAGCAGCCGCCGGGACAGGGGGATGGAGACCCAGTACTTC
.	.	TRBV9	TRBJ2-2	CASSVGGMGGGELFF	TGTGCCAGCAGCGTAGGTGGTATGGGTGGCGGGGAGCTGTTTTTT